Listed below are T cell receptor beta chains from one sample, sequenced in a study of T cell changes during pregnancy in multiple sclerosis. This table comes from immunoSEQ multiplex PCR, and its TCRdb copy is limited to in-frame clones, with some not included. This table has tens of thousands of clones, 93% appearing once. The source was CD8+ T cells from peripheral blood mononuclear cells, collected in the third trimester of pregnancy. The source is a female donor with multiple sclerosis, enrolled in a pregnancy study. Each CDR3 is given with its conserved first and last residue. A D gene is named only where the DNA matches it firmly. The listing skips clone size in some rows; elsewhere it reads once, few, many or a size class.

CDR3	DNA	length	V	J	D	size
CASSWREASGRDTQYF	TGTGCCAGCAGCTGGCGAGAGGCTAGCGGAAGAGATACGCAGTATTTT	16	TRBV5-6	TRBJ2-3	TRBD2	-
CASSSWTETYEQYF	TGTGCCAGTAGTTCCTGGACAGAGACCTACGAGCAGTACTTC	14	TRBV19	TRBJ2-7	-	once
CASGLGWEATQYF	TGTGCTAGTGGTTTGGGATGGGAGGCTACGCAGTATTTT	13	TRBV12-5	TRBJ2-3	-	-
CASSIGTGGTGELFF	TGTGCCAGTAGTATTGGGACAGGGGGGACCGGGGAGCTGTTTTTT	15	TRBV19	TRBJ2-2	TRBD1	once
CASSLQGTYEQYF	TGCGCCAGCAGCTTGCAGGGGACCTACGAGCAGTACTTC	13	TRBV5-1	TRBJ2-7	-	-
CASSGPTSFRTGGSYEQYF	TGTGCCAGCAGTGGGCCCACCTCGTTCCGGACAGGGGGGTCCTACGAGCAGTACTTC	19	TRBV2	TRBJ2-7	TRBD1	-
CASSGRDPYEQYF	TGTGCCAGCAGTGGCAGGGATCCCTACGAGCAGTACTTC	13	TRBV6-5	TRBJ2-7	-	-
CASSLGLGTSTDTQYF	TGTGCCAGCAGCTTAGGCCTAGGGACTAGCACAGATACGCAGTATTTT	16	TRBV13	TRBJ2-3	-	-
CASGLVHPGTEAFF	TGTGCTAGTGGTTTGGTACATCCGGGGACTGAAGCTTTCTTT	14	TRBV12-5	TRBJ1-1	-	-
CASSQGGDTQYF	TGTGCCAGCAGCCAGGGGGGAGATACGCAGTATTTT	12	TRBV7-9	TRBJ2-3	-	-
CASSALTGAPYEQYF	TGTGCCAGTAGTGCCCTTACAGGGGCCCCCTACGAGCAGTACTTC	15	TRBV19	TRBJ2-7	TRBD1	-
CSVDAGVITNYGYTF	TGCAGCGTTGATGCAGGTGTTATTACTAACTATGGCTACACCTTC	15	TRBV29-1	TRBJ1-2	-	-
CASSFDLQGAEGYTF	TGTGCCAGCAGCTTTGACCTACAGGGGGCAGAGGGCTACACCTTC	15	TRBV11-2	TRBJ1-2	TRBD1	-
CASSWDNYEQFF	TGTGCCAGCAGCTGGGACAATTATGAGCAGTTCTTC	12	TRBV7-2	TRBJ2-1	-	-
CASSQVGREGSYEQYF	TGCGCCAGCAGCCAAGTCGGGCGGGAGGGCTCCTACGAGCAGTACTTC	16	TRBV4-1	TRBJ2-7	TRBD2	-
CASRPKDSTSGTTYEQYF	TGTGCAAGTCGCCCTAAGGACTCGACTAGCGGGACTACCTACGAGCAGTACTTC	18	TRBV12-2	TRBJ2-7	-	-
CASSLRLGEPYNEQFF	TGTGCCAGCAGCTTACGCCTCGGGGAGCCCTACAATGAGCAGTTCTTC	16	TRBV5-6	TRBJ2-1	-	-
CASSLTSETDTQYF	TGCGCCAGCAGCCTTACTAGCGAAACAGATACGCAGTATTTT	14	TRBV10-2	TRBJ2-3	TRBD2	-
CASSLGGPYEQYF	TGTGCCAGCAGCTTGGGGGGGCCCTACGAGCAGTACTTC	13	TRBV5-6	TRBJ2-7	-	-
CASSAGTGRDEQFF	TGTGCCAGTAGCGCCGGGACAGGGCGCGATGAGCAGTTCTTC	14	TRBV19	TRBJ2-1	TRBD1	-
CAISESASGISLAKNIQYF	TGTGCCATCAGTGAGTCGGCTAGCGGGATATCTCTGGCCAAAAACATTCAGTACTTC	19	TRBV10-3	TRBJ2-4	TRBD2	-
CASSIGGTMSYNEQFF	TGTGCCAGCAGCATCGGGGGGACTATGTCTTACAATGAGCAGTTCTTC	16	TRBV7-9	TRBJ2-1	TRBD2	-
CASSLNGGGGGDTEAFF	TGTGCCAGCAGCTTAAACGGAGGAGGAGGGGGGGACACTGAAGCTTTCTTT	17	TRBV7-9	TRBJ1-1	-	-
CASSYSTSPDTQYF	TGTGCCAGCAGTTACTCGACTAGCCCAGATACGCAGTATTTT	14	TRBV6-5	TRBJ2-3	TRBD2	-
CASSLTRTGATEAFF	TGTGCCAGCAGCTTAACGCGGACAGGGGCCACTGAAGCTTTCTTT	15	TRBV11-2	TRBJ1-1	TRBD1	-
CSGLSYNEQFF	TGCAGCGGTCTCTCCTACAATGAGCAGTTCTTC	11	TRBV29-1	TRBJ2-1	-	once
CASSFSSGLEQYF	TGTGCCAGCAGCTTTTCTAGCGGGTTGGAGCAGTATTTT	13	TRBV5-4	TRBJ2-3	TRBD2	-
CASSQGRLAGVTQYF	TGTGCCAGCAGCCAAGGGAGACTAGCGGGAGTTACGCAGTATTTT	15	TRBV14	TRBJ2-3	TRBD2	once
CASSLSAGGDYGYTF	TGTGCCAGCAGTTTATCGGCGGGAGGGGACTATGGCTACACCTTC	15	TRBV27	TRBJ1-2	-	-
CSVEVQSSYEQYF	TGCAGCGTTGAAGTACAGAGCTCCTACGAGCAGTACTTC	13	TRBV29-1	TRBJ2-7	-	-
CASSFTSGRGEQYF	TGCGCCAGCAGCTTTACTAGCGGGAGAGGTGAGCAGTACTTC	14	TRBV5-1	TRBJ2-7	TRBD2	-
CASSMGRGLAPNEQFF	TGTGCCAGTAGTATGGGTAGGGGACTAGCGCCCAATGAGCAGTTCTTC	16	TRBV19	TRBJ2-1	TRBD2	-